A selection of T cell receptor gamma chains follows, all from one sample in a study of gamma-delta chains in newborns, infants, children. TCRdb re-processed the reads using CATT. In the table there are 1,500 or so gamma-chain clones, about 3% of which are singletons. The sample consisted of blood. These receptors all come from a child who was a newborn, infant or young child, either healthy, febrile or measles-vaccinated (not recorded which). The CDR3 runs from the conserved cysteine through the conserved F or W. Only some rows state a clone size, as once, few, many or a class for expanded clones.

v_call	clone_size	j_call	cdr3_nt	cdr3_aa
TRGV9	few	TRGJP	TGTGCCTTGTGGGACCTGGGAGAGTTGGGCAAAAAAATCAAGGTATTT	CALWDLGELGKKIKVF
TRGV9	medium-sized	TRGJ1/TRGJ2	TGTGCCTTGTGGGAGGATAAGAAACTCTTT	CALWEDKKLF
TRGV3	large	TRGJ1/TRGJ2	TGTGCCACCTGGGACCGTTATTATAAGAAACTCTTT	CATWDRYYKKLF
TRGV3	few	TRGJ1/TRGJ2	TGTGCCGCCGGGGACAGGCATGGGAAACTCTTT	CAAGDRHGKLF
TRGV9	few	TRGJP	TGTGCCTCGTGGGAGGTGCTTGAAGAGTTGGGCAAAAAAATCAAGGTATTT	CASWEVLEELGKKIKVF
TRGV9	few	TRGJP	TGTGCCCTGTGGGAGTCTATAGGGGAGTTGGGTAAAAAAATCAAGGTATTT	CALWESIGELGKKIKVF
TRGV9	medium-sized	TRGJ1/TRGJ2	TGTGCCTTGTGGGAGGTGCAAGAGGCAAGGGGTTATAAGAAACTCTTT	CALWEVQEARGYKKLF
TRGV9	large	TRGJP	TGTGCCTTGTGGGAGAAGTTGGGCAAAAAAATCAAGGTATTT	CALWEKLGKKIKVF
TRGV3	large	TRGJP1	TGTGCCACCTGGGCCCGATCCGACCACCGTTGGTTCAAGATATTT	CATWARSDHRWFKIF
TRGV9	few	TRGJP	TGTGCCTTGTGGGAGGTGAAGGGCAAAAAAATCAAGGTATTT	CALWEVKGKKIKVF
TRGV9	-	TRGJ1/TRGJ2	TGTGCCTTGTGGAAGGTGACCAATTATTATAAGAAACTCTTT	CALWKVTNYYKKLF
TRGV8	medium-sized	TRGJP1	TGTGCCACCTGGGATAGGCCCACTGGTTGGTTCAAGATATTT	CATWDRPTGWFKIF
TRGV9	medium-sized	TRGJ1/TRGJ2	TGTGCCTTGTGGGAGGTGCACTCTAATTATTATAAGAAACTCTTT	CALWEVHSNYYKKLF
TRGV9	few	TRGJP	TGTGCCTTGTGGGAGGTATACGAGTTGGGCAAAAAAATCAAGGTATTC	CALWEVYELGKKIKVF
TRGV8	medium-sized	TRGJ1/TRGJ2	TGTGCCACCTGGGATGGGGGCCATAAGAAACTCTTT	CATWDGGHKKLF
TRGV4	medium-sized	TRGJ1/TRGJ2	TGTGCCACCTGGGATGGATTTTATTATAAGAAACTCTTT	CATWDGFYYKKLF
TRGV9	large	TRGJP	TGTGCCTTGTGGGACCGTCAAGAGTTGGGCAAAAAAATCAAGGTATTT	CALWDRQELGKKIKVF
TRGV4	large	TRGJP2	TGTGCCACCTGGACCCGGGGTGATTGGATCAAGACGTTT	CATWTRGDWIKTF
TRGV5	medium-sized	TRGJP2	TGTGCCACCTGGGACAGGGACAGTAGTGATTGGATCAAGACGTTT	CATWDRDSSDWIKTF
TRGV9	medium-sized	TRGJP	TGTGCCTTGTGGGAGGACAACCGGCAAGAGTTGGGCAAAAAAATCAAGGTATTT	CALWEDNRQELGKKIKVF
TRGV4	medium-sized	TRGJ1/TRGJ2	TGTGCCACCTGGGATGGGTGGAAGAAACTCTTT	CATWDGWKKLF
TRGV9	few	TRGJP	TGTGCCTTGTGGGGGCCGTTGGGCAAAAAAATCAAGGTATTT	CALWGPLGKKIKVF
TRGV9	few	TRGJP	TGTGCCTTGTGGGAGGTGCAATCAGAGTTGGGCAAAAAAATCAAGGTATTT	CALWEVQSELGKKIKVF
TRGV9	-	TRGJP	TGTGCCTTGCGGGAGGTCTTCCTCCCGGAGTTGGGCAAAAAAATCAAGGTATTT	CALREVFLPELGKKIKVF
TRGV9	medium-sized	TRGJP	TGTGCCTTGTGGGAGGTGATGGAGTTGGGCAAAAAAATCAAGGTATTT	CALWEVMELGKKIKVF
TRGV9	medium-sized	TRGJ1/TRGJ2	TGTGCCTTGTGGGAGGTGCAGGGAGAGTATAAGAAACTCTTT	CALWEVQGEYKKLF
TRGV9	medium-sized	TRGJP	TGTGCCTTGTGGGGGTTAGAGTTGGGCAAAAAAATCAAGGTATTT	CALWGLELGKKIKVF
TRGV9	medium-sized	TRGJ1/TRGJ2	TGTGCCTTGTGGGAGGTGCGGAAGAAACTCTTT	CALWEVRKKLF
TRGV9	few	TRGJ1/TRGJ2	TGTGCCTTGTGGGAGGTGCAACGATATTATAAGAAACTCTTT	CALWEVQRYYKKLF
TRGV4	medium-sized	TRGJ1/TRGJ2	TGTGCCACCTGGGAGAAGAAACTCTTT	CATWEKKLF
TRGV9	-	TRGJP	TGTGCCTTGTGGGAGGGGGGGGTGGGCAAAAAGATAAAGGTCTTT	CALWEGGVGKKIKVF
TRGV2	few	TRGJ1/TRGJ2	TGTGCCACCCGGGACGGGCGCCACTATTATTATAAGAAACTCTTT	CATRDGRHYYYKKLF
TRGV9	large	TRGJP	TGTGCCTTGTGGGAGGTGCAAAGGTTGGGCAAAAAAATCAAGGTATTT	CALWEVQRLGKKIKVF
TRGV9	medium-sized	TRGJP	TGTGCCTTGTGGGAGGTTATAGAGTTGGGCAAAAAAATCAAGGTATTT	CALWEVIELGKKIKVF
TRGV9	medium-sized	TRGJP	TGTGCCTTGTGGGACCCTATGGAGTTGGGCAAAAAAATCAAGGTATTT	CALWDPMELGKKIKVF
TRGV9	medium-sized	TRGJP	TGTGCCTTGTGGGTGGGGCAGTTGGGCAAAAAAATCAAGGTATTT	CALWVGQLGKKIKVF
TRGV8	medium-sized	TRGJ1/TRGJ2	TGTGCCACCCTCCGTTATTATAAGAAACTCTTT	CATLRYYKKLF
TRGV9	medium-sized	TRGJ1/TRGJ2	TGTGCCTTGTGGGAGGTGCTATCGAAACTCTTT	CALWEVLSKLF
TRGV9	few	TRGJP	TGTGCCTTGCGGGAGGTGCGGTTGGGCAAAAAAATCAAGGTATTT	CALREVRLGKKIKVF
TRGV5	medium-sized	TRGJP1	TGTGCCTCTCCCCATACTGGTTGGTTCAAGATATTT	CASPHTGWFKIF
TRGV9	medium-sized	TRGJP	TGTGCCTTGTGGGAGGTGCACTCGGTGGGCAAAAAAATCAAGGTATTT	CALWEVHSVGKKIKVF
TRGV5	medium-sized	TRGJ1/TRGJ2	TGTGCCACCTGGGACAGGCTTTATTATAAGAAACTCTTT	CATWDRLYYKKLF
TRGV5	medium-sized	TRGJ1/TRGJ2	TGTGCCACCTGGCGTTATTATAAGAAACTCTTT	CATWRYYKKLF
TRGV5	medium-sized	TRGJ1/TRGJ2	TGTGCCACCTGGGACAGGCGGAATTATTATAAGAAACTCTTT	CATWDRRNYYKKLF
TRGV9	medium-sized	TRGJP	TGTGCCTTGTGGGAGGTGCCGGTGGGCAAAAAAATCAAGGTATTT	CALWEVPVGKKIKVF
TRGV5	medium-sized	TRGJ1/TRGJ2	TGTGCCACCTGGGACAGTGGAGTTTATTATAAGAAACTCTTT	CATWDSGVYYKKLF
TRGV9	medium-sized	TRGJP	TGTGCCTTGTGGGAGGCGCAGGTGTTGGGCAAAAAAATCAAGGTATTT	CALWEAQVLGKKIKVF
TRGV9	medium-sized	TRGJP	TGTGCCTTGTGGGAGCCATGGGGAGAGTTGGACAAAAAAATCAAGGTATTT	CALWEPWGELDKKIKVF
TRGV9	medium-sized	TRGJP	TGTGCCTTGTGGGAGGCGCCCCAAGAGTTGGGCAAAAAAATCAAGGTATTT	CALWEAPQELGKKIKVF
TRGV9	few	TRGJP	TGTGCCTTGTGGGAGGTGACGGGGTCGGGCAAAAAAATCAAGGTATTT	CALWEVTGSGKKIKVF
TRGV9	medium-sized	TRGJP	TGTGCCTTGTGGGAGGTGCATAATTTGGGCAAAAAAATCAAGGTATTT	CALWEVHNLGKKIKVF
TRGV9	few	TRGJP	TGTGCCTTGTGGGAGGGTCAAAAGTTGGGCAAAAAAATCAAGTTATTT	CALWEGQKLGKKIKLF
TRGV9	medium-sized	TRGJP	TGTGCCTTGTGGGAGGTTGCTGAGTTGGGCAAAAAAATCAAGGTATTT	CALWEVAELGKKIKVF
TRGV9	few	TRGJ1/TRGJ2	TGTGCCTTGTGGGAGGTAAACCCGGCTTATTATAAGAAACTCTTT	CALWEVNPAYYKKLF
TRGV9	-	TRGJP	TGTGCCTTGTGGGACCTGTATGAGTTGGGCAAAAAAATCAAGGTATTT	CALWDLYELGKKIKVF
TRGV9	-	TRGJP	TGTGCCTTGTGGGATCTGAGTGAGCTGGGCAAAAAAATCAAGGTATTT	CALWDLSELGKKIKVF
TRGV9	medium-sized	TRGJP	TGTGCCTTGTGGGAGGTGCTCCAAGAGTTGGGCAAAAAAATCAAGGTATTT	CALWEVLQELGKKIKVF
TRGV3	medium-sized	TRGJ1/TRGJ2	TGTGCCACCTGGGACCGTCACCCGAATTATTATAAGAAACTCTTT	CATWDRHPNYYKKLF